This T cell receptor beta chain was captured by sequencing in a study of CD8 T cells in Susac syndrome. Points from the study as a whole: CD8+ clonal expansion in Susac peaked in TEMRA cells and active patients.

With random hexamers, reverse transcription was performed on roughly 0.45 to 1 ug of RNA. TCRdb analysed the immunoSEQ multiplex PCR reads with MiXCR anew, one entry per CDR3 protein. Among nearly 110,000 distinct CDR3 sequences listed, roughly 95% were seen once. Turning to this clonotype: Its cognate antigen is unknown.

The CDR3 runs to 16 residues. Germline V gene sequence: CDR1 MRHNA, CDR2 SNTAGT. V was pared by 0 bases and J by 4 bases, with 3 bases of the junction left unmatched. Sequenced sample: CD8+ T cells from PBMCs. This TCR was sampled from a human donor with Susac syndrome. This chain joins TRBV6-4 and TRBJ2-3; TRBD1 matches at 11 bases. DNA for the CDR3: TGTGCCAGCAGTGACTCGCCGGGACAGGGGGCAGATACGCAGTATTTT. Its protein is CASSDSPGQGADTQYF.